These 29 T cell receptor beta chains were sequenced from one sample in a study of CD8 T cells in Susac syndrome. cDNA came from around 0.54 to 1 ug RNA primed by random hexamers. TCRdb fed the immunoSEQ multiplex PCR reads into MiXCR, producing one record per CDR3 protein. The top ten hold over 0.12% of the sample, which has 150,000 to 200,000 distinct CDR3 sequences, around 94% seen once. Input material: CD4+ T cells from PBMCs. The receptors derive from a human donor in good health.

The chain carries TRBV7-2 and TRBJ1-6, with unresolved D. From germline, CDR1 is SGHTA and CDR2 FQGNSA. The CDR3 sequence is 13 residues long. V was clipped by 5 bases and J by 7 bases, with 9 bases between them. CDR3 in amino acids: CASSISENSPLHF. The DNA for the CDR3 is TGTGCCAGCAGCATATCTGAGAATTCACCCCTCCACTTT.

The genes are TRBV9 and TRBJ2-2; TRBD1 aligns across 12 bases. The CDR3 sequence is 16 residues long. Germline assignment: CDR1 SGDLS and CDR2 YYNGEE. The junction had 5 bases not matched to a gene; V was cut back by 4 bases and J by 4 bases. The CDR3 bases are TGTGCCAGCAGCTCCGGGACAGGGGGCTTCACCGGGGAGCTGTTTTTT. Encoded protein: CASSSGTGGFTGELFF. Complete variable domain (other parts from reference TRBV9 and TRBJ2-2): DSGVTQTPKHLITATGQRVTLRCSPRSGDLSVYWYQQSLDQGLQFLIQYYNGEERAKGNILERFSAQQFPDLHSELNLSSLELGDSALYFCASSSGTGGFTGELFFGEGSRLTVL.

This clonotype was recorded once. The chain employs TRBV20-1 and TRBJ2-7; D is perhaps TRBD1 or TRBD2 (5 bases each). Germline CDR1 reads DFQATT; CDR2 reads SNEGSKA (reference sequence). With 3 bases removed from V and 3 bases from J, the gap between germline ends came to 12 bases. CDR3 length: 13 amino acids. The CDR3, as DNA: TGCAGTGCTAGGGGGGTGAGCGGCTACGAGCAGTACTTC. Residues: CSARGVSGYEQYF.

This chain joins TRBV7-9 and TRBJ1-3; D not resolved. With 0 bases removed from V and 3 bases from J, the gap between germline ends came to 6 bases. Per germline, CDR1 SEHNR and CDR2 FQNEAQ (reference sequence). The CDR3 consists of 14 residues. The CDR3 reads CASSLAEGGNTIYF. CDR3 bases: TGTGCCAGCAGCTTAGCAGAGGGTGGAAACACCATATATTTT.

The chain combines TRBV6-5 with TRBJ2-7; 10 bases map to TRBD2. J was trimmed by 6 bases and V by 5 bases; bases with no gene match: 7. The CDR3 totals 14 residues. In germline, CDR1 is MNHEY, CDR2 SVGAGI. The CDR3 DNA follows: TGTGCCAGCAGTAAACTAGCGGGGTCTGGCGAGCAGTACTTC. Translated, it gives CASSKLAGSGEQYF.

The chain employs TRBV4-3 and TRBJ2-5; a weak D match, TRBD2 (6 bases). This CDR3 has 13 residues. The V end lost 2 bases, the J end lost 5 bases, and 9 bases lay between the germline ends. CDR1 is LGHNA, CDR2 YSLEER, per germline. DNA for the CDR3: TGCGCCAGCAGCCAATCTAGCGAGGAGACCCAGTACTTC. Protein: CASSQSSEETQYF.

The rearrangement links TRBV7-2 to TRBJ1-5, with D unclear. The CDR3 sequence is 15 residues long. The ends were cut back, 1 base at V and 5 bases at J, with 12 bases in the middle. CDR1 is SGHTA, CDR2 FQGNSA, per germline. The DNA of the CDR3 is TGTGCCAGCAGCTTAGATGGGGAAATCCATCAGCCCCAGCATTTT. It encodes CASSLDGEIHQPQHF.

V gene TRBV9 combines with J gene TRBJ1-1; weak D call: TRBD1 (5 bases). The CDR3 spans 14 residues. Germline V gene data show CDR1 as SGDLS and CDR2 as YYNGEE. Trimming removed 3 bases at V and 4 bases at J, with 13 bases between. CDR3 residues: CASSALVGGTEAFF. The CDR3 DNA is TGTGCCAGCAGCGCTCTAGTGGGGGGCACTGAAGCTTTCTTT.

V gene TRBV4-3 combines with J gene TRBJ2-4, with 7 bases lining up with TRBD1. V was clipped by 0 bases and J by 2 bases; unmatched bases: 7. Germline assignment: CDR1 LGHNA and CDR2 YSLEER. The CDR3 covers 17 residues. As DNA, the CDR3 is TGCGCCAGCAGCCAAGATTCTCCGACAGGGACCAAAAACATTCAGTACTTC. This translates into CASSQDSPTGTKNIQYF.

This rearrangement joins TRBV29-1 to TRBJ2-5, with D possibly TRBD1 on 6 matching bases. Germline CDR1 is SQVTM and CDR2 is ANQGSEA. The CDR3 has 12 amino acids. Trimming took 6 bases from V and 5 from J, leaving 13 bases between them. Here the CDR3 reads CSVEAGEETQYF. The DNA for the CDR3 is TGCAGCGTGGAGGCAGGGGAGGAGACCCAGTACTTC.

The V gene is TRBV6-5, the J gene TRBJ1-1; 9 bases are shared with TRBD1. CDR1 and CDR2 from the germline V gene are MNHEY and SVGAGI. CDR3 length equals 15 residues. Trimming at V came to 2 bases and at J to 1 base, leaving 2 bases not matched to a gene. CDR3 residues: CASSYGTGTNTEAFF. The DNA of the CDR3 is TGTGCCAGCAGTTACGGGACAGGGACGAACACTGAAGCTTTCTTT.

The V call is TRBV5-6, the J call TRBJ1-2; D is uncertain. This CDR3 is 12 amino acids long. Deletions cut 2 bases from V and 6 bases from J, with 8 bases between. CDR1 and CDR2 from the germline V gene are SGHDT and YYEEEE. The CDR3 loop is CASSLVGNGYTF. The CDR3 DNA follows: TGTGCCAGCAGCTTAGTCGGGAATGGCTACACCTTC.

The chain recombines TRBV23-1 with TRBJ2-3, with D perhaps matching TRBD1 or TRBD2 (5 bases each). TRBV23-1 is an ORF, with its function uncertain. V shed 2 bases and J shed 2 bases, with 14 bases lying between them. The CDR3 is 16 amino acids. The CDR3 is CASSQRDGYSTDTQYF. The CDR3 DNA reads as TGCGCCAGCAGTCAAAGGGACGGCTACTCCACAGATACGCAGTATTTT.

This chain links TRBV4-3 with TRBJ1-4, with D hard to call. The V gene lost 3 bases and the J gene lost 7 bases, with 15 bases spanning the gap. The CDR3 runs 15 residues. Germline V gene lookup returns CDR1 LGHNA and CDR2 YSLEER. The CDR3 spells CASSQGLNPGEKLFF. CDR3 DNA: TGCGCCAGCAGCCAGGGCCTTAACCCGGGTGAAAAACTGTTTTTT.

The chain carries TRBV29-1 and TRBJ1-4; TRBD1 matches at 11 bases. J lost 7 bases, V lost 4 bases, and 2 bases had no gene match. The CDR3 runs to 13 residues. CDR1 is SQVTM and CDR2 is ANQGSEA in the germline V gene. The CDR3 nucleotides are TGCAGCGTTGGAGGGACAGGGGGTGAAAAACTGTTTTTT. Residues: CSVGGTGGEKLFF.

V gene TRBV12-5 combines with J gene TRBJ2-7; 9 bases agree with TRBD1. The CDR3 extends over 15 amino acids. J lost 3 bases, V lost 8 bases, and 11 bases had no gene match. Germline CDR1 reads LGHNT; CDR2 reads FRNRAP. Here the CDR3 DNA reads TGTGCTAGTCCTCAGTGGGGGACAGGGTGCTACGAGCAGTACTTC. Translation gives CASPQWGTGCYEQYF.

The chain couples TRBV3-1 to TRBJ2-7; 12 nucleotides align to TRBD2. With V trimmed by 5 bases and J by 2 bases, 7 bases remained unmatched. The CDR3 covers 16 residues. The germline CDR1 and CDR2 sequences are LGHDT and YNNKEL (reference sequence). The CDR3 here is CASSTPTSGGTYEQYF. Here the CDR3 DNA reads TGTGCCAGCAGCACCCCAACTAGCGGGGGGACCTACGAGCAGTACTTC.

This chain joins TRBV29-1 and TRBJ1-1; D call uncertain. The CDR3 spans 12 residues. Germline V CDR1 and CDR2: SQVTM, ANQGSEA. V dropped 6 bases and J dropped 0 bases, with 8 bases sitting between them. The CDR3 loop is CSVLSMNTEAFF. The CDR3 nucleotides read TGCAGCGTCCTCAGCATGAACACTGAAGCTTTCTTT.

The chain couples TRBV19 to TRBJ2-7; D might be TRBD1 or TRBD2, each matching 6 bases. CDR3 length equals 13 residues. The germline gives CDR1 LNHDA, CDR2 SQIVND (reference sequence). Deletions cut 7 bases from V and 3 bases from J, with 13 bases between. The CDR3 region has the DNA TGTGCCAGTACTCCGGGGGCCGACTACGAGCAGTACTTC. Protein sequence: CASTPGADYEQYF.

The chain couples TRBV7-9 to TRBJ2-7; possibly TRBD1 for D (6 bases). Trimming took 3 bases from V and 6 from J, leaving 18 bases between them. CDR1 and CDR2 (germline): SEHNR, FQNEAQ (reference sequence). This CDR3 contains 15 residues. CDR3 loop: CASSLLRQARGEQYF. In nucleotides, the CDR3 is TGTGCCAGCAGCTTGCTCCGACAGGCCCGGGGCGAGCAGTACTTC.

The chain carries TRBV6-5 and TRBJ1-4; TRBD1 might be the D (5 bases). Trimming left V 5 bases short and J 8 bases short, with 15 bases between. The CDR3 covers 14 residues. In germline, CDR1 is MNHEY, CDR2 SVGAGI. CDR3 bases: TGTGCCAGCAGTACTCCGGGACGTCGGGAAAAACTGTTTTTT. Protein sequence: CASSTPGRREKLFF.

Only one count was recorded for this clonotype. The gene calls are TRBV20-1 and TRBJ2-5; D is possibly TRBD1 or TRBD2 (6 bases each). Germline lookup yields CDR1 DFQATT and CDR2 SNEGSKA (reference sequence). The V end was cut by 4 bases, the J end by 5 bases, with 14 bases between. There are 13 residues in the CDR3. For the CDR3, the DNA is TGCAGTGCTACGGAGCTAGGGGGGGAGACCCAGTACTTC. Encoded protein: CSATELGGETQYF.

The DNA of the CDR3 is TGTGCCAGCAGCGCATGGGGGGGGCCCTACAATGAGCAGTTCTTC. Translation: CASSAWGGPYNEQFF. The rearrangement links TRBV11-2 to TRBJ2-1; tentatively, D is TRBD2 (7 bases). V lost 5 bases and J 2 bases, leaving 13 bases between the germline ends. The germline V gene encodes CDR1 SGHAT and CDR2 FQNNGV. The CDR3 totals 15 residues.

The rearrangement uses TRBV7-2 and TRBJ2-2; 9 nucleotides line up with TRBD2. Germline assignment: CDR1 SGHTA and CDR2 FQGNSA. Trimming removed 2 bases from V and 4 bases from J; junction bases left unmatched: 5. This CDR3 has 16 amino acids. CDR3 region: CASSLSAGGVTGELFF. The CDR3 nucleotides are TGTGCCAGCAGCTTATCCGCGGGGGGGGTCACCGGGGAGCTGTTTTTT.

This chain uses TRBV28 with TRBJ2-5; D may be TRBD1 (6 bases). Germline V gene lookup returns CDR1 MDHEN and CDR2 SYDVKM. This CDR3 has 16 residues. V gave up 6 bases and J gave up 0 bases, with 17 bases separating them. CDR3 nucleotides: TGTGCCAGCAGACCCCTGGGGACACGGGACCAAGAGACCCAGTACTTC. Encoded protein: CASRPLGTRDQETQYF.

The gene calls are TRBV29-1 and TRBJ2-3, with 8 bases lining up with TRBD2. The CDR3 contains 15 residues. Losses at the gene ends were 7 bases for V and 6 bases for J; bases not matched to a gene: 15. Germline V lookup: CDR1 SQVTM, CDR2 ANQGSEA. The CDR3 nucleotides read TGCAGCGCCGAGGGGACTAGGAGTTTGGGTGATACGCAGTATTTT. It is translated as CSAEGTRSLGDTQYF.

V gene TRBV29-1 combines with J gene TRBJ2-3, with D possibly called TRBD1 or TRBD2 (5 bases each). Trimming left V 6 bases short and J 3 bases short, with 19 bases between. Germline-derived CDR1 and CDR2 are SQVTM and ANQGSEA. This CDR3 is built from 15 residues. CDR3 loop: CSVSPDSQGTDTQYF. The CDR3 bases are TGCAGCGTGAGCCCGGACTCGCAGGGAACAGATACGCAGTATTTT.

V and J are TRBV10-3 and TRBJ1-1, with D maybe TRBD1 (6 bases). This CDR3 is built from 13 residues. The germline CDR1 and CDR2 sequences are ENHRY and SYGVKD. V lost 6 bases, J lost 4 bases, and 12 bases lay in between. The CDR3 bases are TGTGCCATCAGACGAGGGGGTAGCACTGAAGCTTTCTTT. Protein product: CAIRRGGSTEAFF.

The chain combines TRBV20-1 with TRBJ2-7; the D gene could be TRBD1 or TRBD2 (5 bases each). Trimming shortened V by 5 bases and J by 4 bases, and 12 bases separated the two germline ends. The CDR3 spans 12 residues. Per germline, CDR1 DFQATT and CDR2 SNEGSKA (reference sequence). The CDR3 DNA sequence: TGCAGTGCTTACGGGACGCCTTACGAGCAGTACTTC. This codes for CSAYGTPYEQYF.